This T cell receptor gamma chain was recovered during a study of γδ T cells in repeated Plasmodium falciparum infection. About the research overall: Each infection was followed by sampling at 21 days, plus baseline and some pre-infection draws.

This clone was recorded many times. A far larger clone is one nucleotide away, so this likely arose from a read error. This specimen includes other DNA sequences encoding the same CDR3. TCRdb redid clone calling on the multiplex PCR reads using CATT. The sample yields 20,000 to 30,000 gamma-chain clones, roughly 3.1% seen once. The receptor was isolated from a pool of human donors (malaria-infected and uninfected, not separated). The specimen sequenced was gamma-delta T cells from blood.

The CDR3 loop reads CALWEPGDKKLF. The DNA of the CDR3 is TGTGCTTTGTGGGAGCCGGGGGATAAGAAACTCTTT. The chain couples TRGV9 to TRGJ1 or TRGJ2. TCRdb leaves out the J gene; it was filled in here by matching the DNA to germline. The CDR3 has 12 residues. Germline CDR1 GITISATS, CDR2 ISYDGTV (reference sequence).